The T cell receptor beta chain described here comes from a study of blood T cells in healthy people across ages. Per-sample yields of isolated PBMCs were at least 6.5 million. The V gene end was trimmed by 5 bases and the J gene end by 3 bases; junction bases not matched to a gene: 11. The CDR3 spans 16 residues. Germline assignment: CDR1 MNHEY and CDR2 SVGEGT. This clonotype has more than one count but fewer than ten. For the second PCR, which ran for about 6 to 12 cycles, a sample-barcoded 5' primer and a J-beta primer mix were used. TCRdb fed the 5' RACE reads into MiXCR, producing one record per CDR3 protein. This table has roughly 900,000 distinct CDR3 sequences, more than 25% appearing once.

The receptor was derived from a woman older than 75 in good health. Sequencing used blood. The chain carries TRBV6-2 or TRBV6-3 and TRBJ1-2, with TRBD1 identical over 8 bases. CDR3 amino acids: CASSTRGAGGDYGYTF. CDR3 DNA: TGTGCCAGCAGTACAAGAGGGGCAGGGGGCGACTATGGCTACACCTTC.